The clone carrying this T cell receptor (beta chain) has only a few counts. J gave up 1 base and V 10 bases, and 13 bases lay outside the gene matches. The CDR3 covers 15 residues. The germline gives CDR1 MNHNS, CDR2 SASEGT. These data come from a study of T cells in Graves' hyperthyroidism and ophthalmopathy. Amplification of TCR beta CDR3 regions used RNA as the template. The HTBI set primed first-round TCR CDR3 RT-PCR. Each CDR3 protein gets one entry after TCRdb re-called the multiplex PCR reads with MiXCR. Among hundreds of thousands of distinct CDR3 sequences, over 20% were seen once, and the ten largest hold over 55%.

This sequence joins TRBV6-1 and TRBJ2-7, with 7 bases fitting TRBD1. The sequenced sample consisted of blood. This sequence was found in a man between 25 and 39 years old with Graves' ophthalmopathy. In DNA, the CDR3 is TGTGCCACCGCCTTCGTCGGGACAGCTTCCTACGAGCAGTACTTC. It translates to CATAFVGTASYEQYF.